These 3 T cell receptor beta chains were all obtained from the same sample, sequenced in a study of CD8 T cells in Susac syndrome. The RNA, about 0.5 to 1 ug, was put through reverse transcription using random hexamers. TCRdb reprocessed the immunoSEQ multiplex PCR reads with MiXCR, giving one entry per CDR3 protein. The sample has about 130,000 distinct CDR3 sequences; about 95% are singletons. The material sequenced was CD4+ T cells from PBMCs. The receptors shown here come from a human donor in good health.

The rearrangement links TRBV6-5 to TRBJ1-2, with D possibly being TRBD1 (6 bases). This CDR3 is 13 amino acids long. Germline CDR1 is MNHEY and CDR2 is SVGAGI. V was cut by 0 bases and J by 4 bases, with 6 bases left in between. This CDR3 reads CASSYSGGYGYTF. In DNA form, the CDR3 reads TGTGCCAGCAGTTACTCAGGGGGCTATGGCTACACCTTC.

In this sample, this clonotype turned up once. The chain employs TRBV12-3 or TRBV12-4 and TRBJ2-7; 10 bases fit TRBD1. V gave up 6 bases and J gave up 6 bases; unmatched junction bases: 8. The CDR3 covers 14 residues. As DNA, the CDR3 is TGTGCCAGCAGCCGAGGTGGGACAGGGGTCGAGCAGTACTTC. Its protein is CASSRGGTGVEQYF.

The CDR3 region is CASSEASQNGAQYF. CDR3 DNA sequence: TGTGCCAGCAGTGAAGCCAGCCAGAACGGGGCCCAGTACTTC. The rearrangement joins TRBV2 to TRBJ2-5; TRBD2 might be the D (5 bases). In germline, CDR1 is SNHLY, CDR2 FYNNEI. V lost 0 bases, J lost 9 bases, and 14 bases lay in between. The CDR3 has 14 amino acids.